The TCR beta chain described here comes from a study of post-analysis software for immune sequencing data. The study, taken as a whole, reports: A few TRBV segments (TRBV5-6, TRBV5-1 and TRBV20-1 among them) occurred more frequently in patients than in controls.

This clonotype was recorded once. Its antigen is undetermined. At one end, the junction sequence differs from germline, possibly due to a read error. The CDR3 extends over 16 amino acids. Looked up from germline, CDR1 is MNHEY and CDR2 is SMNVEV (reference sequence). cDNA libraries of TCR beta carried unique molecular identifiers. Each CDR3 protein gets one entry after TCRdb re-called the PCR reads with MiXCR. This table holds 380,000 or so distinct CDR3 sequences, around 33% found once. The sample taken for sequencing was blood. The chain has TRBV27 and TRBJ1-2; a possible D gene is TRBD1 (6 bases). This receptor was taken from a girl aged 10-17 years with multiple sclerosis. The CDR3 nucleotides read TGTGCCAGCAGTTCCTCCGGTGGGGGGCCCAACTATGGCAACACCTTC. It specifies CASSSSGGGPNYGNTF.